One and the same sample provided the 21 T cell receptor beta chains below, sequenced in a study of blood T cell repertoires in COVID-19. Data came from immunoSEQ multiplex PCR; TCRdb stores just in-frame clones and leaves some out. In the table there are roughly 150,000 clones, 80% to 85% of which are singletons. Source material: peripheral blood. The source is an older man with active or convalescent COVID-19.

Of note for this clone: Sequence at one end of the junction differs from germline and may be a read error. This sequence joins TRBV28 and TRBJ2-7; 8 bases map to TRBD1. The CDR3 sequence is 15 residues long. The germline CDR1 and CDR2 sequences are MDHEN and SYDVKM. CDR3: CASSLYTGGSYEQYF. The CDR3 nucleotides are TGTGCCAGCAGCTTATATACAGGGGGCTCCTACGAGCAGTACTTC.

This rearrangement joins TRBV11-2 to TRBJ1-1; 7 nucleotides match TRBD1. Germline assignment: CDR1 SGHAT and CDR2 FQNNGV. The CDR3 is 15 amino acids. The junction had 10 bases not matched to a gene; V was cut back by 4 bases and J by 5 bases. CDR3: CASSSPNRGGTEAFF. For the CDR3, the DNA is TGTGCCAGCAGCTCGCCGAACAGGGGAGGTACTGAAGCTTTCTTT.

DNA of the CDR3: TGCGCCAGCAGCCACCAAGGACGGAGGCTTAGGTGGGATGAGCAGTTCTTC. It codes for CASSHQGRRLRWDEQFF. V usage is TRBV4-1 and J usage is TRBJ2-1; D is perhaps TRBD2 (5 bases). V gave up 3 bases and J gave up 8 bases, with 23 bases separating them. Germline values: CDR1 MGHRA, CDR2 YSYEKL. This CDR3 spans 17 amino acids.

The J gene is TRBJ1-5, the V gene TRBV6-6; the D gene is possibly TRBD1 (6 bases). This CDR3 contains 15 residues. Per the germline V gene, CDR1 is MNHNY and CDR2 is SVGAGI (reference sequence). The V and J ends lost 5 bases and 6 bases respectively, with 17 bases between them. The CDR3 loop reads CASSPNQGTGQPQHF. CDR3 nucleotides: TGTGCCAGCAGTCCCAACCAGGGGACGGGTCAGCCCCAGCATTTT.

This clone was picked up a small number of times. J is TRBJ1-4 and V is TRBV10-3, with D possibly matching TRBD1 (6 bases). Trimming removed 11 bases from V and 5 bases from J, with 15 bases in between. This CDR3 has 13 residues. Per the germline V gene, CDR1 is ENHRY and CDR2 is SYGVKD. The CDR3 region is CAVGGASNEKLFF. For the CDR3, the DNA is TGTGCCGTCGGGGGGGCGTCGAATGAAAAACTGTTTTTT.

This clone was detected only a few times. This rearrangement joins TRBV5-4 to TRBJ1-1, with D possibly being TRBD1 (5 bases). The germline CDR1 and CDR2 sequences are SGHNT and YYREEE (reference sequence). This CDR3 comprises 12 residues. Trimming pared 3 bases from V and 10 bases from J, leaving 13 bases between. CDR3 loop: CASSSTARGAFF. The CDR3, as DNA: TGTGCCAGCAGCTCGACGGCTAGGGGAGCTTTCTTT.

CDR3 bases: TGTGCCAGCAGCGTAGTTCCGGGGGGGGCCGGTGAGCAGTTCTTC. This sequence encodes CASSVVPGGAGEQFF. The chain has TRBV9 and TRBJ2-1; 8 nucleotides align to TRBD2. Germline V gene sequence: CDR1 SGDLS, CDR2 YYNGEE. V gave up 0 bases and J gave up 9 bases; unmatched junction bases: 8. The CDR3 length is 15 residues.

This clone was counted only a few times. This chain links TRBV27 with TRBJ2-7; 8 bases agree with TRBD1. The V gene end was trimmed by 4 bases and the J gene end by 3 bases; junction bases not matched to a gene: 2. CDR1 is MNHEY, CDR2 SMNVEV, per germline (reference sequence). This CDR3 spans 13 amino acids. CDR3 sequence: CASSWDRNYEQYF. The CDR3 coding sequence is TGTGCCAGCAGTTGGGACAGGAACTACGAGCAGTACTTC.

This clone was counted only a few times. The rearrangement links TRBV2 to TRBJ2-1; maybe TRBD1 (5 bases). CDR1 is SNHLY and CDR2 is FYNNEI in the germline V gene. The CDR3 spans 11 residues. V dropped 6 bases and J dropped 10 bases, with 10 bases sitting between them. In DNA form, the CDR3 reads TGTGCCAGCAGGTCCCCAGGGGAGCAGTTCTTC. Translated: CASRSPGEQFF.

The chain combines TRBV11-3 with TRBJ2-7, with TRBD1 identical over 7 bases. CDR1 and CDR2 (germline): SGHNT, YENEEA. This CDR3 contains 13 residues. V shed 4 bases and J 3 bases; nucleotides not matched to a gene: 3. The CDR3 nucleotides are TGTGCCAGCAGCTCCCGGGACAGCTACGAGCAGTACTTC. Translating gives CASSSRDSYEQYF.

The chain is built from TRBV29-1 and TRBJ2-1, with TRBD1 as a possible D gene (6 bases). The CDR3 extends over 15 amino acids. The germline V and J ends were trimmed by 4 bases and 0 bases, with 13 bases remaining between them. Germline CDR1 SQVTM, CDR2 ANQGSEA. The chain's CDR3 is CSVATGHSSYNEQFF. CDR3 DNA sequence: TGCAGCGTTGCGACAGGCCATAGCTCCTACAATGAGCAGTTCTTC.

The genes are TRBV7-9 and TRBJ2-5, with 10 bases aligning to TRBD1. The germline V gene encodes CDR1 SEHNR and CDR2 FQNEAQ (reference sequence). The junction had 4 bases not matched to a gene; V was cut back by 1 base and J by 5 bases. CDR3 length: 15 residues. CDR3 loop: CASSLGGQGMETQYF. The CDR3 coding sequence is TGTGCCAGCAGCTTAGGGGGACAGGGGATGGAGACCCAGTACTTC.

As DNA, the CDR3 is TGTGCCAGCAGCCCTATCCGAGGCTACAATGAGCAGTTCTTC. As protein: CASSPIRGYNEQFF. This chain connects TRBV7-2 to TRBJ2-1; D gene unclear. From germline, CDR1 is SGHTA and CDR2 FQGNSA. The CDR3 loop spans 14 amino acids. Trimming left V 5 bases short and J 3 bases short, with 11 bases between.

The rearrangement links TRBV6-5 to TRBJ1-2, with 7 bases lining up with TRBD1. V dropped 6 bases and J dropped 6; count of bases not matched to a gene: 7. This CDR3 comprises 13 residues. Germline CDR1 is MNHEY and CDR2 is SVGAGI. The CDR3 nucleotides are TGTGCCAGCAGACTGACAGGGTTGGATGGCTACACCTTC. This sequence encodes CASRLTGLDGYTF.

This sequence joins TRBV7-2 and TRBJ1-3; no clear D gene. Trimming stripped 0 bases from V and 4 bases from J, with 7 bases between. Germline V gene sequence: CDR1 SGHTA, CDR2 FQGNSA. The CDR3 covers 14 residues. The CDR3, as DNA: TGTGCCAGCAGCTTAGCCCCCTCGGGAAACACCATATATTTT. Translation gives CASSLAPSGNTIYF.

This clone was counted only a few times. The rearrangement uses TRBV7-3 and TRBJ2-2, with TRBD2 matching over 9 bases. J gave up 7 bases and V 1 base, and 7 bases lay outside the gene matches. This CDR3 spans 16 amino acids. Germline values: CDR1 SGHTA, CDR2 FQGTGA. CDR3 nucleotide sequence: TGTGCCAGCAGCTTAAGGGCGGGAGGGCCTGGCGGGGAGCTGTTTTTT. Translating gives CASSLRAGGPGGELFF. Filled out from reference TRBV7-3 and TRBJ2-2, the complete variable domain reads GAGVSQTPSNKVTEKGKYVELRCDPISGHTALYWYRQSLGQGPEFLIYFQGTGAADDSGLPNDRFFAVRPEGSVSTLKIQRTERGDSAVYLCASSLRAGGPGGELFFGEGSRLTVL.

This clone was seen a handful of times. The genes are TRBV18 and TRBJ1-5; TRBD1 matches 11 bases. The CDR3 has 15 amino acids. Germline CDR1 and CDR2: KGHSH and LQKENI. Unmatched junction bases numbered 4, after V lost 3 bases and J lost 6 bases. The CDR3 sequence: CASSPGGQGVQPQHF. The CDR3 nucleotides are TGTGCCAGCTCACCGGGGGGACAGGGGGTTCAGCCCCAGCATTTT.

The CDR3 region is CASSQDDRGTYEQYF. The CDR3 DNA sequence: TGCGCCAGCAGCCAAGATGACAGGGGAACCTACGAGCAGTACTTC. This sequence joins TRBV4-3 and TRBJ2-7, with 8 bases matching TRBD1. Losses at the gene ends were 0 bases for V and 2 bases for J; bases not matched to a gene: 3. The CDR3 runs to 15 residues. Germline V gene lookup returns CDR1 LGHNA and CDR2 YSLEER.

The rearrangement links TRBV27 to TRBJ2-7, with 9 nucleotides matching TRBD1. The CDR3 has 16 residues. Germline V lookup: CDR1 MNHEY, CDR2 SMNVEV (reference sequence). V gave up 5 bases and J gave up 1 base; unmatched junction bases: 9. CDR3 amino acids: CASSVYRGLRSYEQYF. CDR3 nucleotides: TGTGCCAGCAGTGTATACAGGGGGCTCCGTTCCTACGAGCAGTACTTC.

The chain is built from TRBV11-2 and TRBJ1-6, with TRBD1 matching over 11 bases. The CDR3 contains 16 residues. Losses at the gene ends were 4 bases for V and 6 bases for J; bases not matched to a gene: 5. The germline V gene has CDR1 SGHAT and CDR2 FQNNGV. CDR3 loop: CASSSSGTGGNSPLHF. The CDR3 coding sequence is TGTGCCAGCAGCTCCTCCGGGACAGGGGGTAATTCACCCCTCCACTTT.

The chain carries TRBV27 and TRBJ2-5; no firm D call. This CDR3 comprises 14 residues. Germline lookup yields CDR1 MNHEY and CDR2 SMNVEV (reference sequence). The V gene lost 0 bases and the J gene lost 5 bases, with 10 bases spanning the gap. CDR3 protein: CASSLSGLRETQYF. CDR3 nucleotides: TGTGCCAGCAGTTTATCCGGGTTAAGGGAGACCCAGTACTTC.